Judged by abundance, the clone carrying this TCR beta chain is large. The CDR3 runs 16 residues. In germline, CDR1 is LNHDA, CDR2 SQIVND (reference sequence). The V gene lost 7 bases and the J gene lost 1 base, with 19 bases spanning the gap. Sequenced by immunoSEQ multiplex PCR; TCRdb stores in-frame clones only, minus some. The repertoire consists of almost 20,000 clones, with roughly 88% occurring once and the leading ten covering roughly 5%. These data come from a study of T cell changes during pregnancy in multiple sclerosis. The V gene is TRBV19, the J gene TRBJ1-1; possibly TRBD1 for D (5 bases). The TCR comes from a female donor in good health, enrolled as a control in a pregnancy study. The specimen comprised CD8+ T cells from peripheral blood mononuclear cells, sampled in the third trimester of pregnancy. The CDR3 here is CASTDGGVLTNTEAFF. CDR3 coding DNA: TGTGCCAGTACCGATGGGGGGGTCCTCACGAACACTGAAGCTTTCTTT.